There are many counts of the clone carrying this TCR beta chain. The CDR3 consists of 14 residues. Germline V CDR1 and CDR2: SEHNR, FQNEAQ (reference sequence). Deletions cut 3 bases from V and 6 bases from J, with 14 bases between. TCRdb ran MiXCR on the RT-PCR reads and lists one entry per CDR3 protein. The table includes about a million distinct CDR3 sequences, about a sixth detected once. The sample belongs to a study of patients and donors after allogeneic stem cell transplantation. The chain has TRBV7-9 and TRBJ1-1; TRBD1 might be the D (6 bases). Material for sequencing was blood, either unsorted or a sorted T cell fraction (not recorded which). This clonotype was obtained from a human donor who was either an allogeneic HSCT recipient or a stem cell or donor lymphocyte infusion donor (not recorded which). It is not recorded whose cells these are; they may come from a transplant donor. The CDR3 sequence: CASSFPGAISEAFF. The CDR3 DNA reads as TGTGCCAGCAGCTTCCCGGGGGCGATATCTGAAGCTTTCTTT.